The source of this TCR beta chain is a study of T cells in localized non-small cell lung cancer (dated by TCRdb to between 2020 and 2021). Broadly, across the study: The study examined T cell repertoires in a few hundred patients with early-stage NSCLC and compared tumors with uninvolved tumor-adjacent lungs. The cohort comprised approximately 240 treatment-naïve NSCLC patients with resected, localized lung tumors. The mean age of the NSCLC patients was about 67 years, with 120 to 150 men and 107 women.

The research as a whole found: Because of the exploratory design, TCR variables were selected using unadjusted p-values without false-discovery rate correction. Of the top 100 tumor clones, a median of roughly 56 were detected in paired uninvolved adjacent lung; roughly 26 were also among that lung's top 100. Longer overall survival was associated with higher blood T cell density, whereas shorter survival was associated with higher adjacent-lung clonality. Uninvolved tumor-adjacent lung showed the highest T cell clonality, higher than tumor, which suggests more focused antigenic responses in the adjacent lung. Because multi-region tumor sequencing was not performed, intratumor heterogeneity could not be ruled out.

The immunoSEQ Assay was used to sequence TCR beta CDR3 regions from DNA. In the authors' own workflow: To compute T cell density, TCR beta template counts were normalized to usable DNA, which was estimated by amplifying housekeeping genes. Using the preseqR package, richness was estimated by extrapolating to 120,000 templates for tissue samples and 400,000 templates for PBMC samples. Clonality was defined as one minus Pielou's evenness. Tissue-enriched TCRs were identified through differential abundance testing performed on productive amino-acid clonotypes, with a minimum total count of 5 and an alpha of 0.1. The Jaccard Index and the Morisita Overlap Index were used to quantify repertoire overlap between compartments. GLIPH grouped TCR beta CDR3s together with public tetramer-defined viral CDR3s, and a viral motif had to include at least three viral sequences and show V-gene enrichment. TCRdb provides this immuneACCESS table in a form limited to in-frame rearrangements. Some clones are lacking; in checked studies, under half of them reflect an unresolved V gene, and why the rest are absent is not known. Clone size and V and J calls were adopted from that table, with D and trimming inferred from the DNA. The table for this sample lists around 1,300 clones; 30% of them were counted only once. The top ten clonotypes cover 7.5% to 10% of the sample.

At diagnosis, tumor, uninvolved tumor-adjacent lung and peripheral blood were collected and then preserved as a mix of FFPE and fresh-frozen material. This clone was counted a single time. Its cognate antigen has yet to be identified. No base qualities exist here, and no much larger clone lies one base off it. The CDR3 holds 14 amino acids from the cysteine to the phenylalanine. Left in the record is the CDR3 DNA by itself, 42 bases read in frame from the first base. V has 5 bases trimmed and J has 4 bases trimmed; junction bases matching no gene number 4. Reading the germline V gene gives CDR1 WSHSY and CDR2 SAAADI.

The V and J genes are TRBV10-2 and TRBJ2-3; TRBD1 lines up with 9 middle nucleotides. The receptor was isolated from a male donor at least 60 years old with stage II squamous cell lung carcinoma. Here the sequenced sample was lung tumor tissue, taken before any cancer treatment. The sequenced DNA is TGCGCCAGCAGTAGACAGGGGGTGGCAGATACGCAGTATTTT. The resulting protein is CASSRQGVADTQYF.